One sample yielded the 26 T cell receptor beta chains listed below, sequenced in a study of T-cell reconstitution after alpha-beta-depleted transplantation in children. The TCRbeta library was prepared with unique molecular identifiers. Each CDR3 protein gets one entry after TCRdb re-called the PCR reads with MiXCR. This table has approximately 490,000 distinct CDR3 sequences, over 9.5% appearing once. The specimen comprised PBMCs, sampled before TCRalphabeta/CD19-depleted stem cell transplant. Every receptor here comes from a child aged 2-15 years with inherited bone marrow failure, due to receive a stem cell transplant.

About this clonotype itself: A much bigger clone sits one base away, suggesting this may be a read error. The chain links TRBV28 to TRBJ2-2; D is unclear. CDR1 is MDHEN, CDR2 SYDVKM, per germline. This CDR3 spans 14 amino acids. DNA of the CDR3: TGTGCCAGCAGTTTAAGGCTCAACACCGGGCAGCTGTTTTTT. It translates to CASSLRLNTGQLFF. Filled out from reference TRBV28 and TRBJ2-2, the complete variable domain reads DVKVTQSSRYLVKRTGEKVFLECVQDMDHENMFWYRQDPGLGLRLIYFSYDVKMKEKGDIPEGYSVSREKKERFSLILESASTNQTSMYLCASSLRLNTGQLFFGEGSRLTVL.

This clonotype was recorded many times. The chain is built from TRBV11-2 and TRBJ1-4; 11 bases map to TRBD1. The CDR3 is 16 residues long. CDR1 is SGHAT and CDR2 is FQNNGV in the germline V gene. Trimming cost V 6 bases and J 4 bases; bases outside gene matches: 7. CDR3 protein: CASRSGTGGINEKLFF. The CDR3 DNA reads as TGTGCCAGCAGGTCCGGGACAGGGGGTATTAATGAAAAACTGTTTTTT.

The CDR3 loop reads CASSLNLQVQRERDEQFF. The CDR3 coding sequence is TGTGCCAGCAGCTTAAACCTACAAGTCCAGCGGGAGAGGGATGAGCAGTTCTTC. This chain links TRBV9 with TRBJ2-1; 8 bases line up with TRBD2. This CDR3 spans 18 amino acids. Germline CDR1 SGDLS, CDR2 YYNGEE. V shed 4 bases, J shed 8 bases, and the junction held 20 bases outside the gene matches. The whole variable domain, filled in from reference TRBV9 and TRBJ2-1, reads DSGVTQTPKHLITATGQRVTLRCSPRSGDLSVYWYQQSLDQGLQFLIQYYNGEERAKGNILERFSAQQFPDLHSELNLSSLELGDSALYFCASSLNLQVQRERDEQFFGPGTRLTVL.

This clonotype was counted ten times or more. The chain has TRBV27 and TRBJ2-7; the D gene is possibly TRBD2 (5 bases). Germline CDR1 is MNHEY and CDR2 is SMNVEV (reference sequence). The length of the CDR3 is 15 residues. The ends were cut back, 7 bases at V and 4 bases at J, with 20 bases in the middle. CDR3 sequence: CASINRGLWSYEQYF. CDR3 coding DNA: TGTGCCAGCATCAACCGTGGACTCTGGTCGTACGAGCAGTACTTC.

This clonotype was counted at least ten times. Written as DNA, the CDR3 is TGCGCCAGCAGCTTGGCACTAGCGGGAGGGGAGACCCAGTACTTC. The encoded protein is CASSLALAGGETQYF. This sequence joins TRBV5-1 and TRBJ2-5; 13 positions agree with TRBD2. Germline CDR1 SGHRS, CDR2 YFSETQ. Unmatched junction bases numbered 1, after V lost 0 bases and J lost 5 bases. The CDR3 is 15 residues long.

The table lists this clonotype with many counts. The chain links TRBV27 to TRBJ2-3; the D gene is possibly TRBD2 (6 bases). With 8 bases removed from V and 2 bases from J, the gap between germline ends came to 23 bases. The germline V gene encodes CDR1 MNHEY and CDR2 SMNVEV (reference sequence). The CDR3 has 17 residues. CDR3 sequence: CASARRQRLGPTDTQYF. The CDR3 DNA sequence: TGTGCCAGCGCCCGGCGCCAGAGACTAGGACCCACAGATACGCAGTATTTT.

This clonotype was observed many times. The chain uses TRBV6-5 and TRBJ2-7; D assignment may be TRBD1 or TRBD2 (5 bases each). Per germline, CDR1 MNHEY and CDR2 SVGAGI. The CDR3 spans 12 residues. V lost 2 bases and J lost 6, with 8 bases in between. The CDR3 reads CASSYRGAEQYF. CDR3 DNA sequence: TGTGCCAGCAGTTACAGAGGGGCCGAGCAGTACTTC.

The J gene is TRBJ2-1, the V gene TRBV5-1, with 10 bases lining up with TRBD2. This CDR3 region has 14 residues. V dropped 2 bases and J dropped 15; count of bases not matched to a gene: 11. CDR1 is SGHRS, CDR2 YFSETQ, per germline. CDR3 loop: CASSLISGRNWGFF. The CDR3 nucleotides are TGCGCCAGCAGCTTAATTAGCGGGAGGAACTGGGGGTTCTTC. Variable domain in full (rest from reference TRBV5-1 and TRBJ2-1): KAGVTQTPRYLIKTRGQQVTLSCSPISGHRSVSWYQQTPGQGLQFLFEYFSETQRNKGNFPGRFSGRQFSNSRSEMNVSTLELGDSALYLCASSLISGRNWGFFGPGTRLTVL.

This chain joins TRBV23-1 and TRBJ2-2; 8 bases fit TRBD1. TRBV23-1 is identified as an open reading frame with a role that is uncertain. The CDR3 contains 16 residues. Germline trimming cut 3 bases from V and 1 base from J; bases unmatched to any gene: 4. CDR3 sequence: CASSHAGQENTGELFF. CDR3 DNA sequence: TGCGCCAGCAGTCACGCGGGACAGGAGAACACCGGGGAGCTGTTTTTT.

This clonotype was seen repeatedly, ten times or more. The chain joins TRBV29-1 to TRBJ1-4; no reliable D call. The length of the CDR3 is 14 residues. The germline gives CDR1 SQVTM, CDR2 ANQGSEA. The ends were cut back, 5 bases at V and 7 bases at J, with 17 bases in the middle. The CDR3 spells CSVKRPAGGEKLFF. DNA for the CDR3: TGCAGCGTTAAGCGTCCGGCAGGAGGTGAAAAACTGTTTTTT.

This clonotype was recorded many times. This sequence joins TRBV2 and TRBJ1-2; the D is unclear. The CDR3 consists of 11 residues. CDR1 and CDR2 from the germline V gene are SNHLY and FYNNEI. The V end lost 2 bases, the J end lost 9 bases, and 7 bases lay between the germline ends. The CDR3 bases are TGTGCCAGCAGTGAATTTACCCGCTACACCTTC. The encoded protein is CASSEFTRYTF.

The J gene is TRBJ2-1, the V gene TRBV19; TRBD1 matches at 7 bases. The CDR3 runs to 15 residues. Germline CDR1 and CDR2: LNHDA and SQIVND (reference sequence). The ends lost 4 bases at V and 6 bases at J; junction bases unmatched: 9. CDR3 in amino acids: CASSTPGQKSNEQFF. In DNA, the CDR3 is TGTGCCAGTAGTACACCGGGACAGAAAAGCAATGAGCAGTTCTTC. Supplemented by reference TRBV19 and TRBJ2-1, the full variable domain reads DGGITQSPKYLFRKEGQNVTLSCEQNLNHDAMYWYRQDPGQGLRLIYYSQIVNDFQKGDIAEGYSVSREKKESFPLTVTSAQKNPTAFYLCASSTPGQKSNEQFFGPGTRLTVL.

Note on this clonotype: A much bigger clone sits one base away, suggesting this may be a read error. V and J are TRBV28 and TRBJ1-2, with D hard to call. The V and J ends lost 5 bases and 3 bases respectively, with 13 bases between them. Germline V gives CDR1 MDHEN, CDR2 SYDVKM. There are 14 residues in the CDR3. CDR3 sequence reads: CASSPSNAHYGYTF. As DNA, the CDR3 is TGTGCCAGCAGTCCCTCCAACGCCCACTATGGCTACACCTTC.

Many counts were recorded for this clonotype. The rearrangement uses TRBV4-3 and TRBJ2-1; TRBD1 aligns across 8 bases. The V segment lost 1 base and the J segment 6 bases; nucleotides outside the gene matches: 5. The CDR3 consists of 15 residues. The germline V gene has CDR1 LGHNA and CDR2 YSLEER. The CDR3 protein is CASSQGEQGGNEQFF. CDR3 in DNA: TGCGCCAGCAGCCAAGGTGAACAGGGGGGCAATGAGCAGTTCTTC.

This clonotype came up many times. V and J are TRBV4-3 and TRBJ2-7; perhaps TRBD1 as D (5 bases). Germline V gene data show CDR1 as LGHNA and CDR2 as YSLEER. Trimming left V 0 bases short and J 0 bases short, with 15 bases between. The CDR3 runs 17 residues. The CDR3 region has the DNA TGCGCCAGCAGCCAAGAGTTCCGAACAGGTAGCTCCTACGAGCAGTACTTC. This translates into CASSQEFRTGSSYEQYF.

There are many counts of this clonotype. The chain joins TRBV12-3 or TRBV12-4 to TRBJ2-1, with D tentatively TRBD1 (6 bases). The CDR3 covers 14 residues. Trimming left V 2 bases short and J 8 bases short, with 13 bases between. CDR3: CASSLSRTAYEQFF. CDR3 nucleotide sequence: TGTGCCAGCAGTTTATCCCGGACAGCATATGAGCAGTTCTTC.

In its sample, this clonotype was seen many times. The chain joins TRBV11-2 to TRBJ2-1, with 14 bases fitting TRBD2. Germline values: CDR1 SGHAT, CDR2 FQNNGV. Trimming removed 4 bases from V and 10 bases from J; junction bases left unmatched: 9. There are 16 residues in the CDR3. The CDR3 here is CASSSPGTSGRWEQFF. DNA for the CDR3: TGTGCCAGCAGCTCCCCAGGGACTAGCGGGAGATGGGAGCAGTTCTTC.

This clonotype turned up a few times. At one of its ends the junction is not consistent with the germline gene, which may arise from a read error. DNA for the CDR3: TGCAGTGCTAGAGATCCGGGGAGTCCCTCCCACGAGCAGTACTTC. Protein sequence: CSARDPGSPSHEQYF. The chain couples TRBV20-1 to TRBJ2-7; D may be TRBD2 (5 bases). CDR1 DFQATT and CDR2 SNEGSKA come from the germline V gene (reference sequence). This CDR3 spans 15 amino acids.

In this sample, this clonotype turned up a few times. The genes are TRBV4-3 and TRBJ2-1; 10 positions match TRBD1. After removal of 4 bases from V and 9 bases from J, the junction contained 12 bases not matched to a gene. The CDR3 has 16 amino acids. CDR1 is LGHNA and CDR2 is YSLEER in the germline V gene. CDR3 amino acids: CASSPLVGQGDGEQFF. The CDR3 nucleotides are TGCGCCAGCAGCCCGCTGGTTGGACAGGGGGACGGTGAGCAGTTCTTC.

This clonotype was seen many times. The gene calls are TRBV29-1 and TRBJ2-7, with D maybe TRBD1 (6 bases). V lost 8 bases and J lost 12, with 17 bases in between. The CDR3 is 10 residues long. Germline CDR1 reads SQVTM; CDR2 reads ANQGSEA. This CDR3 reads CSPKGAGAYF. The CDR3 DNA is TGCAGCCCGAAAGGGGCAGGGGCGTACTTC.

This clonotype was found many times. V is TRBV10-2 and J is TRBJ1-1; D call uncertain. The CDR3 has 13 amino acids. Germline-derived CDR1 and CDR2 are WSHSY and SAAADI. V was clipped by 2 bases and J by 1 base, with 5 bases between them. DNA of the CDR3: TGCGCCAGCAGTGAGGGGGAGAACACTGAAGCTTTCTTT. Translation: CASSEGENTEAFF.

The sample holds many counts of this clonotype. The chain has TRBV4-3 and TRBJ2-1; D may match TRBD1 or TRBD2 (5 bases each). CDR1 and CDR2 (germline): LGHNA, YSLEER. This CDR3 is 15 amino acids long. V lost 0 bases and J 9 bases, leaving 15 bases between the germline ends. Here the CDR3 reads CASSQDWGNGGEQFF. The DNA of the CDR3 is TGCGCCAGCAGCCAAGATTGGGGGAACGGCGGTGAGCAGTTCTTC.

This clonotype was seen ten or more times. The chain has TRBV6-2 or TRBV6-3 and TRBJ2-7, with 9 bases lining up with TRBD1. Per germline, CDR1 MNHEY and CDR2 SVGEGT. Trimming at V came to 6 bases and at J to 0 bases, leaving 3 bases not matched to a gene. This CDR3 spans 14 amino acids. CDR3 residues: CASRPGQGSYEQYF. The CDR3 nucleotides are TGTGCCAGCAGACCGGGACAGGGCTCCTACGAGCAGTACTTC.

On this clonotype itself: A clone one base away is much larger, so this may be a read error. J is TRBJ1-5 and V is TRBV11-2, with 8 bases that match TRBD1. The CDR3 covers 14 residues. Germline V gives CDR1 SGHAT, CDR2 FQNNGV. CDR3 in amino acids: CASGLDRGYQPQHF. The DNA for the CDR3 is TGTGCCAGCGGCTTAGACAGGGGCTATCAGCCCCAGCATTTT. Together with reference TRBV11-2 and TRBJ1-5, the CDR3 gives the full variable domain: EAGVAQSPRYKIIEKRQSVAFWCNPISGHATLYWYQQILGQGPKLLIQFQNNGVVDDSQLPKDRFSAERLKGVDSTLKIQPAKLEDSAVYLCASGLDRGYQPQHFGDGTRLSIL.

In this sample, this clonotype turned up many times. This chain connects TRBV29-1 to TRBJ2-2; tentatively, D is TRBD1 or TRBD2 (5 bases each). This CDR3 comprises 16 residues. The V end lost 5 bases, the J end lost 0 bases, and 16 bases lay between the germline ends. Germline assignment: CDR1 SQVTM and CDR2 ANQGSEA. CDR3 loop: CSVLPGTDANTGELFF. CDR3 coding DNA: TGCAGCGTTCTCCCCGGGACGGACGCGAACACCGGGGAGCTGTTTTTT.

The sample holds many counts of this clonotype. The V call is TRBV12-3 or TRBV12-4, the J call TRBJ2-7; unclear D gene. Between the trimmed V and J ends, which lost 2 bases and 3 bases, there was a span of 14 bases. The CDR3 has 15 residues. In DNA form, the CDR3 reads TGTGCCAGCAGTTTACTCCAGTGGCCGCGCTACGAGCAGTACTTC. It yields the protein CASSLLQWPRYEQYF.